This is a list of T cell receptor beta chains from one sample in a study of cytomegalovirus exposure and HLA in healthy donors. Generated by immunoSEQ multiplex PCR, the TCRdb table keeps only in-frame clones and is missing some. The data show about 82,000 clones, around 89% seen once. The sequencing input was PBMCs. The receptor set was obtained from a man aged 18 to 35 in good health and CMV-seronegative. Both conserved end residues are part of each CDR3. A D gene is named only where the DNA matches it firmly. Rows may omit the clone size; those that give it use once, few, many or a size class.

>NA|TRBJ2-1|TRBD1|TRBV19
CASSTAGGRSNEQFF
TGTGCCAGTAGTACGGCAGGGGGCCGGAGCAATGAGCAGTTCTTC
>NA|TRBJ2-1|NA|TRBV11-2
CASSFSYVNNEQFF
TGTGCCAGCAGCTTTAGCTATGTTAACAATGAGCAGTTCTTC
>NA|TRBJ1-5|NA|TRBV19
CASSMGGYSNQPQHF
TGTGCCAGTAGTATGGGCGGGTATAGCAATCAGCCCCAGCATTTT
>NA|TRBJ2-1|NA|TRBV6-1
CASSEALRDEQFF
TGTGCCAGCAGTGAAGCGCTTCGGGATGAGCAGTTCTTC
>NA|TRBJ2-7|NA|TRBV7-2
CASSLDFYEQYF
TGTGCCAGCAGCTTAGACTTCTACGAGCAGTACTTC
>NA|TRBJ2-5|NA|TRBV2
CASSETKTQYF
TGTGCCAGCAGTGAAACAAAGACCCAGTACTTC
>NA|TRBJ1-1|TRBD1|TRBV10-3
CAATGTGNTEAFF
TGTGCCGCCACCGGGACAGGCAACACTGAAGCTTTCTTT
>NA|TRBJ2-2|NA|TRBV25-1
CASSYRTAFTGELFF
TGTGCCAGCAGTTACCGGACAGCTTTCACCGGGGAGCTGTTTTTT
>NA|TRBJ2-2|NA|TRBV27
CASREIGGELFF
TGTGCCAGCAGGGAGATTGGCGGGGAGCTGTTTTTT
>NA|TRBJ2-7|TRBD2|TRBV5-4
CASSAISPLGTSDYEQYF
TGTGCCAGCAGCGCCATATCGCCATTAGGGACTAGCGACTACGAGCAGTACTTC
>NA|TRBJ1-1|NA|TRBV4-3
CASSQDPWGGASTEAFF
TGCGCCAGCAGCCAAGATCCGTGGGGGGGGGCGAGTACTGAAGCTTTCTTT
>NA|TRBJ1-2|TRBD1|TRBV18
CASSPRQGARNYGYTF
TGTGCCAGCTCACCTAGACAGGGGGCTAGGAACTATGGCTACACCTTC
>NA|TRBJ2-7|NA|TRBV19
CASSRRLGDSFEQYF
TGTGCCAGTAGCCGGCGGTTGGGGGACTCCTTTGAGCAGTACTTC
>NA|TRBJ1-1|NA|TRBV10-3
CAAGENTEAFF
TGTGCCGCAGGTGAGAACACTGAAGCTTTCTTT
>NA|TRBJ1-2|NA|TRBV7-6
CASSVSGTRLRDSYGYTF
TGTGCCAGCAGCGTATCCGGGACAAGGTTGCGTGACTCCTATGGCTACACCTTC
>NA|TRBJ2-2|NA|TRBV28
CASRRGGTGSPGELFF
TGTGCCAGCAGGCGCGGGGGGACAGGGTCTCCCGGGGAGCTGTTTTTT
>NA|TRBJ2-3|TRBD2|TRBV7-9
CASSIPSGGGRDTQYF
TGTGCCAGCAGCATACCTAGCGGCGGGGGTCGAGATACGCAGTATTTT
>NA|TRBJ2-1|TRBD2|TRBV5-1
CASSLAGGRGNEQFF
TGCGCCAGCAGCTTGGCCGGCGGGAGGGGAAATGAGCAGTTCTTC
>NA|TRBJ2-5|TRBD1|TRBV29-1
CSASDRGRLETQYF
TGCAGCGCCTCGGACAGGGGGCGATTAGAGACCCAGTACTTC
>NA|TRBJ2-2|NA|TRBV11-3
CASRWEDGELFF
TGTGCCAGCAGATGGGAGGACGGGGAGCTGTTTTTT
>once|TRBJ2-7|TRBD1|TRBV19
CASSMDRGGYEQYF
TGTGCCAGTAGTATGGACAGGGGGGGCTACGAGCAGTACTTC
>once|TRBJ2-7|NA|TRBV7-3
CASSLTFLAEAYEQYF
TGTGCCAGCAGCTTAACGTTCCTAGCCGAAGCCTACGAGCAGTACTTC
>NA|TRBJ2-1|NA|TRBV11-2
CASSPRQSSYNEQFF
TGTGCCAGCAGCCCCCGACAGAGCTCCTACAATGAGCAGTTCTTC
>NA|TRBJ2-1|TRBD2|TRBV7-9
CASSKTQSRLAGNNEQFF
TGTGCCAGCAGCAAAACCCAATCCCGACTAGCGGGTAACAATGAGCAGTTCTTC
>NA|TRBJ2-7|NA|TRBV28
CASSLWSSASAYEQYF
TGTGCCAGCAGTTTATGGTCCTCGGCTAGCGCCTACGAGCAGTACTTC
>NA|TRBJ2-4|NA|TRBV6-1
CASSAERRTADF
TGTGCCAGCAGTGCCGAAAGAAGGACAGCGGACTTC
>NA|TRBJ2-3|NA|TRBV19
CASSQGGTDTQYF
TGTGCCAGTAGTCAGGGGGGAACAGATACGCAGTATTTT
>once|TRBJ2-7|TRBD2|TRBV6-1
CASRAGGSSYEQYF
TGTGCCAGCAGGGCGGGAGGGAGCTCCTACGAGCAGTACTTC
>few|TRBJ1-2|TRBD1|TRBV28
CASRPTTGVDGYTF
TGTGCCAGCAGGCCGACGACAGGGGTTGATGGCTACACCTTC
>NA|TRBJ1-2|NA|TRBV18
CASSPSAGSTGGGYTF
TGTGCCAGCTCACCATCGGCGGGATCCACCGGGGGAGGCTACACCTTC
>NA|TRBJ1-5|NA|TRBV18
CASSPEMTASSPQHF
TGTGCCAGCTCACCGGAAATGACAGCTTCATCGCCCCAGCATTTT
>NA|TRBJ1-4|TRBD1|TRBV11-2
CASSLLQGGDEKLFF
TGTGCCAGCAGCCTCTTACAGGGGGGGGATGAAAAACTGTTTTTT
>NA|TRBJ1-2|NA|TRBV28
CASSLPPPGSGYTF
TGTGCCAGCAGTCTACCCCCCCCAGGTAGTGGCTACACCTTC
>NA|TRBJ2-7|TRBD2|TRBV28
CASRLAGGGTYEQYF
TGTGCCAGCAGGCTAGCGGGTGGGGGCACCTACGAGCAGTACTTC
>NA|TRBJ2-3|TRBD2|TRBV27
CASTNLRTSGRRADTQYF
TGTGCCAGCACCAACCTCCGGACTAGCGGGAGGCGTGCAGATACGCAGTATTTT
>NA|TRBJ2-1|NA|TRBV18
CASSPPGARDEQFF
TGTGCCAGCTCACCCCCCGGAGCGAGGGATGAGCAGTTCTTC
>NA|TRBJ1-2|TRBD1|TRBV7-2
CASSYGQGGGYGYTF
TGTGCCAGCAGCTATGGACAGGGAGGAGGCTATGGCTACACCTTC
>NA|TRBJ1-6|TRBD1|TRBV27
CASSQRGTGARPPLHF
TGTGCCAGCAGTCAGAGAGGGACAGGGGCTCGCCCACCCCTCCACTTT
>NA|TRBJ2-1|TRBD2|TRBV7-6
CASSSLAGGWNEQFF
TGTGCCAGCAGCTCCTTAGCGGGAGGGTGGAATGAGCAGTTCTTC
>NA|TRBJ2-5|NA|TRBV7-8
CASSLGTGIQEPQYF
TGTGCCAGCAGCTTAGGCACAGGGATACAAGAGCCCCAGTACTTC
>NA|TRBJ1-4|NA|TRBV2
CASSEVDIAGKLFF
TGTGCCAGCAGTGAAGTCGACATTGCAGGAAAACTGTTTTTT
>NA|TRBJ2-1|NA|TRBV7-9
CASSLPPVNEQFF
TGTGCCAGCAGCCTTCCTCCAGTCAATGAGCAGTTCTTC
>NA|TRBJ2-1|NA|TRBV5-4
CASSPELADYNEQFF
TGTGCCAGCAGTCCTGAATTAGCAGACTACAATGAGCAGTTCTTC
>NA|TRBJ2-7|NA|TRBV5-1
CASSLGGTGSEQYF
TGCGCCAGCAGCTTGGGAGGGACTGGTAGCGAGCAGTACTTC
>NA|TRBJ2-7|TRBD2|TRBV7-9
CASSLVGTSDEQYF
TGTGCCAGCAGCTTAGTTGGGACTAGTGACGAGCAGTACTTC
>NA|TRBJ2-7|TRBD2|TRBV19
CASSMTSYRYEQYF
TGTGCCAGTAGTATGACTAGCTACCGCTACGAGCAGTACTTC
>NA|TRBJ2-3|NA|TRBV2
CASSREGGTDTQYF
TGTGCCAGCAGCAGGGAGGGGGGCACAGATACGCAGTATTTT
>NA|TRBJ2-7|NA|TRBV28
CASRPAQGSYEQYF
TGTGCCAGCAGACCCGCCCAGGGTTCCTACGAGCAGTACTTC
>NA|TRBJ2-3|NA|TRBV18
CASSPVLPLGEATADTQYF
TGTGCCAGCTCACCAGTTCTCCCCTTGGGGGAGGCCACGGCAGATACGCAGTATTTT
>NA|TRBJ1-6|NA|TRBV6-5
CASSYSTRGYNSPLHF
TGTGCCAGCAGTTACTCGACTCGGGGCTATAATTCACCCCTCCACTTT